One and the same sample provided the 14 T cell receptor beta chains below, sequenced in a study of shared clonotypes between healthy human individuals. Assay: immunoSEQ multiplex PCR; the TCRdb copy retains only in-frame clones and omits some. The sample records around 2.3 million clones, about 94% being singletons. Source material: naive CD4+ T cells sorted from blood. Regarding subset: CD45RA+ positively selected. These receptors were obtained from a man between 18 and 29 years old in good health.

J is TRBJ2-2 and V is TRBV5-1; D perhaps matches TRBD1 (5 bases). The germline gives CDR1 SGHRS, CDR2 YFSETQ. The V gene lost 4 bases and the J gene lost 4 bases, with 11 bases spanning the gap. This CDR3 is 14 amino acids long. As DNA, the CDR3 is TGCGCCAGCAGCGAGCTAGACAGCACCGGGGAGCTGTTTTTT. Translating gives CASSELDSTGELFF.

The chain uses TRBV7-2 and TRBJ2-7, with D perhaps assigned TRBD1 or TRBD2 (5 bases each). CDR3 size: 15 residues. Between the trimmed V and J ends, which lost 2 bases and 10 bases, there was a span of 21 bases. CDR1 is SGHTA, CDR2 FQGNSA, per germline. The CDR3 DNA is TGTGCCAGCAGCTTAAACGGGGCAGGGCTAAATCGTCAGTACTTC. Residues: CASSLNGAGLNRQYF.

The genes are TRBV9 and TRBJ2-3; D remains ambiguous. CDR3 length: 15 amino acids. V lost 2 bases and J lost 2, with 12 bases in between. Germline CDR1 is SGDLS and CDR2 is YYNGEE. In DNA form, the CDR3 reads TGTGCCAGCAGCGTCCAATCTGGATACACAGATACGCAGTATTTT. As protein: CASSVQSGYTDTQYF.

As for this clone: Other DNA sequences in this sample translate to the same CDR3. The CDR3 is CASSEGSNQPQHF. DNA of the CDR3: TGTGCCAGCAGTGAAGGAAGCAATCAGCCCCAGCATTTT. The chain couples TRBV6-1 to TRBJ1-5; D is ambiguous. This CDR3 has 13 residues. Germline CDR1 is MNHNS and CDR2 is SASEGT. V lost 1 base and J lost 1, with 2 bases in between.

The rearrangement uses TRBV9 and TRBJ2-3; possibly TRBD1 or TRBD2 for D (5 bases each). Between the trimmed V and J ends, which lost 5 bases and 8 bases, there was a span of 15 bases. The CDR3 runs 13 residues. Germline CDR1 SGDLS, CDR2 YYNGEE. The chain's CDR3 is CASREDGARTQYF. The CDR3 DNA reads as TGTGCCAGCAGGGAAGACGGGGCACGTACGCAGTATTTT.

The rearrangement links TRBV7-8 to TRBJ1-4; 7 bases align to TRBD1. Germline V lookup: CDR1 SGHVS, CDR2 FQNEAQ. The CDR3 contains 17 residues. V lost 1 base, J lost 8 bases, and 13 bases stayed unmatched. The CDR3 is CASSLVFPDRVREKLFF. Written as DNA, the CDR3 is TGTGCCAGCAGCTTAGTATTCCCCGACAGGGTAAGGGAAAAACTGTTTTTT.

J is TRBJ1-4 and V is TRBV4-1; the match to TRBD1 covers 8 bases. Germline V gene data show CDR1 as MGHRA and CDR2 as YSYEKL. The CDR3 is 16 amino acids. V gave up 5 bases and J gave up 5 bases; unmatched junction bases: 10. This chain's CDR3 is CASSFHDRGGNEKLFF. CDR3 coding DNA: TGCGCCAGCAGCTTCCACGACAGGGGAGGGAATGAAAAACTGTTTTTT.

This sequence joins TRBV4-1 and TRBJ1-5, with TRBD1 as a possible D gene (6 bases). Germline CDR1 is MGHRA and CDR2 is YSYEKL. V lost 4 bases, J lost 5 bases, and 12 bases lay in between. This CDR3 has 14 amino acids. The CDR3 protein is CASSRGARDQPQHF. CDR3 nucleotides: TGCGCCAGCAGCCGGGGGGCTCGGGATCAGCCCCAGCATTTT.

The chain links TRBV7-2 to TRBJ1-4, with D unresolved. Germline CDR1 is SGHTA and CDR2 is FQGNSA. This CDR3 contains 15 residues. Trimming left V 5 bases short and J 5 bases short, with 15 bases between. In DNA form, the CDR3 reads TGTGCCAGCAGCCTAACCTTTGGATTCAATGAAAAACTGTTTTTT. Translation: CASSLTFGFNEKLFF.

DNA for the CDR3: TGCGCCAGCAGCTTGGTTGTGACGGGGGGTTATAATGAGCAGTTCTTC. Encoded protein: CASSLVVTGGYNEQFF. V and J are TRBV5-1 and TRBJ2-1; 7 bases are a match to TRBD2. Trimming cost V 0 bases and J 7 bases; bases outside gene matches: 10. The CDR3 is 16 residues long. Germline V lookup: CDR1 SGHRS, CDR2 YFSETQ. Complete variable domain (other parts from reference TRBV5-1 and TRBJ2-1): KAGVTQTPRYLIKTRGQQVTLSCSPISGHRSVSWYQQTPGQGLQFLFEYFSETQRNKGNFPGRFSGRQFSNSRSEMNVSTLELGDSALYLCASSLVVTGGYNEQFFGPGTRLTVL.

V and J are TRBV7-9 and TRBJ1-1; D unresolved. Trimming cost V 3 bases and J 4 bases, with 9 bases left between them. This CDR3 contains 13 residues. The V gene's germline CDR1 is SEHNR and CDR2 FQNEAQ (reference sequence). CDR3 nucleotide sequence: TGTGCCAGCAGCTTGACTGCGGTCACTGAAGCTTTCTTT. Translated, it gives CASSLTAVTEAFF.

This chain connects TRBV2 to TRBJ1-5, with D perhaps matching TRBD1 (5 bases). Germline assignment: CDR1 SNHLY and CDR2 FYNNEI. The CDR3 is 15 amino acids. With 2 bases removed from V and 4 bases from J, the gap between germline ends came to 12 bases. CDR3 DNA: TGTGCCAGCAGTGAATTCGGGGGACTAAATCAGCCCCAGCATTTT. It is translated as CASSEFGGLNQPQHF.

V gene TRBV4-3 combines with J gene TRBJ2-6, with D perhaps TRBD2 (5 bases). The CDR3 length is 15 residues. Between the trimmed V and J ends, which lost 1 base and 3 bases, there was a span of 7 bases. Germline V CDR1 and CDR2: LGHNA, YSLEER. The CDR3 region is CASSQAGLGANVLTF. CDR3 nucleotides: TGCGCCAGCAGCCAAGCAGGACTTGGGGCCAACGTCCTGACTTTC.

This sequence joins TRBV4-2 and TRBJ2-7; possible D gene TRBD2, 6 bases. Trimming took 4 bases from V and 1 from J, leaving 20 bases between them. CDR1 and CDR2 from the germline V gene are LGHNA and YNFKEQ. CDR3 length: 17 amino acids. The CDR3 region is CASSPNGGTLISYEQYF. DNA of the CDR3: TGTGCCAGCAGCCCAAACGGAGGGACTCTAATATCCTACGAGCAGTACTTC.